This record concerns one T cell receptor (beta chain) sequence. The antigen is not known. The record originates from a study of shared clonotypes between healthy human individuals. The study, taken as a whole, reports: Clonotype sharing among donors, it was expected, would be affected by sequencing depth. Rarefaction demonstrated incomplete sorted-subset sequencing despite large depth.

The assay used deep level. Repertoires were generated with immunoSEQ multiplex PCR, while TCRdb's copy carries only in-frame clones and drops some. The data contain 1.6 million or so clones, roughly 96% of them singletons. Into CD45RA+ naive and CD45RA-negative memory subsets, the CD4+ cells were split. V shed 6 bases and J shed 2 bases, with 13 bases lying between them. CDR3 length equals 15 residues. Germline CDR1 and CDR2: SNHLY and FYNNEI. The clonotype was recovered from a young man in good health. Material for sequencing was naive CD4+ T cells sorted from blood. The subset: CD45RA+ positively selected. The chain joins TRBV2 to TRBJ2-2; D is perhaps TRBD1 or TRBD2 (5 bases each). The CDR3 nucleotides are TGTGCCAGCAGAAACGGGGCCGGCAACACCGGGGAGCTGTTTTTT. Amino acids: CASRNGAGNTGELFF.